This record covers a single T cell receptor (beta chain). Its antigen specificity is not known. No qualities accompany the bases; no much larger clone lies one base away. At the junction V is shortened by 2 bases and J by 1 base; bases outside the gene matches: 4. The CDR3 has 15 amino acids, counting the end cysteine and phenylalanine. This entry keeps only the CDR3 DNA: 45 bases, framed from base 1. Based on the germline V gene, the CDR1 and CDR2 sequences are SGHTA and FQGNSA. The immunoSEQ Assay, a bias-controlled multiplex PCR, was used to amplify TCRbeta CDR3 regions from genomic DNA. On the authors' methods: The number of nucleated cells in each sample was estimated from the amplification of reference gene primers within the assay. To quantify the absolute abundance of each unique TCRbeta CDR3 rearrangement, sequence reads were collapsed and filtered. For each sample, productive Simpson clonality was calculated as the square root of Simpson's diversity index across productive rearrangements. This immuneACCESS table, as held by TCRdb, lists in-frame sequences with V and J called but not all clones. Of the missing ones, under half trace to an unresolved V gene in checked studies; the others have no known cause. Clone size and the V and J calls come from that table; the DNA yielded D and trimming. Across this sample there are a few hundred thousand clones, with more than 70% seen only once. The ten largest clones capture around 8% of the sample.

The sample originates from a study of blood T cell repertoires in COVID-19 (dated by TCRdb to about 2020). For context, the study as a whole: Samples from collaborators originated in the United States, Italy and Spain and spanned both the acute and convalescent phases of COVID-19. The repertoires were released in a freely available public database meant as a resource for research on the immune response to SARS-CoV-2. Subjects who had been exposed to COVID-19, were actively infected with it, or had recovered from it provided the deeply sampled blood TCRbeta repertoires that made up the dataset. The material from the prospective study consisted of cDNA or gDNA derived from T cells, B-cell-depleted T cells, or PBMCs. Where HLA class I and class II types were available, the types were taken from metadata supplied by the sample provider, not from assay-based typing. A de-identified subject ID, COVID-19 status, age in years and sex were almost always included in the sample metadata. Samples were obtained from the ongoing ImmuneRACE study (first 160 participants) and from some 1,300 subjects provided by 6 global collaborators. The investigation overall reported the following: How much clinical and demographic metadata was included differed by source and by participant, and the metadata was provided uncurated.

A second Seattle source provided samples from volunteer blood donors who had recovered from COVID-19. Each collaborating institution followed its own protocols to collect whole blood in K2EDTA tubes. For TCRbeta analysis, collaborator samples were shipped as frozen whole blood, as isolated PBMCs, or as DNA extracted from either sample type. Sequencing was done on a sample of peripheral blood. Here the chain combines TRBV7-2 and TRBJ2-7, and TRBD2 aligns with 8 junction nucleotides. The sequence was obtained from a woman aged 50 to 60 who had recovered from COVID-19. CDR3 reads: CASSLYTSGSYEQYF. The base sequence is TGTGCCAGCAGCTTATATACTAGCGGTTCCTACGAGCAGTACTTC.